The 10 T cell receptor beta chains given below trace back to one sample, sequenced in a study of blood T cell repertoires in COVID-19. Some clones are missing from TCRdb's copy, which holds only in-frame ones; the method was immunoSEQ multiplex PCR. The sample has roughly 260,000 clones; approximately 88% are singletons. The sequencing sample was made of PBMCs or T cells enriched from blood (not recorded which). The receptors stem from a woman aged 25-40 years with acute COVID-19.

The chain couples TRBV18 to TRBJ2-7, with 8 bases that match TRBD1. The CDR3 covers 13 residues. J lost 4 bases, V lost 3 bases, and 2 bases had no gene match. Germline CDR1 KGHSH, CDR2 LQKENI. The CDR3 loop reads CASSPGQEYEQYF. The CDR3 DNA follows: TGTGCCAGCTCACCGGGACAGGAATACGAGCAGTACTTC.

The rearrangement uses TRBV27 and TRBJ1-1; maybe TRBD1 (6 bases). V was clipped by 0 bases and J by 3 bases, with 17 bases between them. CDR1 and CDR2 (germline): MNHEY, SMNVEV (reference sequence). CDR3 length: 17 residues. DNA for the CDR3: TGTGCCAGCAGTTTATCGTCGCCAGGGAGGGGGTACACTGAAGCTTTCTTT. This translates into CASSLSSPGRGYTEAFF.

The chain combines TRBV6-5 with TRBJ1-2; 8 bases line up with TRBD1. The V and J ends lost 6 bases and 2 bases, in that order; junction bases with no gene match: 8. This CDR3 region has 15 residues. Looked up from germline, CDR1 is MNHEY and CDR2 is SVGAGI. Here the CDR3 DNA reads TGTGCCAGCAGCGATGCGGGGACAGGCAACTATGGCTACACCTTC. Its protein product is CASSDAGTGNYGYTF.

This clone has a single count. The V gene is TRBV7-8, the J gene TRBJ2-7; the match to TRBD2 covers 7 bases. Germline loops: CDR1 SGHVS, CDR2 FQNEAQ. V lost 5 bases, J lost 4 bases, and 11 bases stayed unmatched. This CDR3 region has 15 residues. The chain's CDR3 is CASSQPNQRGYEQYF. CDR3 DNA sequence: TGTGCCAGCAGCCAACCTAACCAGCGGGGATACGAGCAGTACTTC.

This clone showed up many times. The J gene is TRBJ2-7, the V gene TRBV7-2; the D is unclear. Trimming cost V 5 bases and J 0 bases, with 14 bases left between them. Germline V gene lookup returns CDR1 SGHTA and CDR2 FQGNSA. There are 15 residues in the CDR3. CDR3 DNA: TGTGCCAGCAGCCCCTCGGCGTGGAGCTCCTACGAGCAGTACTTC. Translating it yields CASSPSAWSSYEQYF. Using reference TRBV7-2 and TRBJ2-7 for the parts outside the CDR3, the full variable domain is GAGVSQSPSNKVTEKGKDVELRCDPISGHTALYWYRQSLGQGLEFLIYFQGNSAPDKSGLPSDRFSAERTGGSVSTLTIQRTQQEDSAVYLCASSPSAWSSYEQYFGPGTRLTVT.

The chain carries TRBV30 and TRBJ1-2; D is perhaps TRBD1 (5 bases). Trimming took off 3 bases at V and 4 bases at J, with 12 bases between the two ends. In germline, CDR1 is GTSNPN, CDR2 SVGIG (reference sequence). The CDR3 is 13 residues long. The DNA of the CDR3 is TGTGCCTGGAGGTCACCGGGGGTCTATGGCTACACCTTC. This translates into CAWRSPGVYGYTF. The full variable domain, rest sourced from reference TRBV30 and TRBJ1-2, is SQTIHQWPATLVQPVGSPLSLECTVEGTSNPNLYWYRQAAGRGLQLLFYSVGIGQISSEVPQNLSASRPQDRQFILSSKKLLLSDSGFYLCAWRSPGVYGYTFGSGTRLTVV.

The rearrangement uses TRBV5-6 and TRBJ1-2, with 8 positions matching TRBD1. CDR3 size: 13 residues. The junction had 4 bases not matched to a gene; V was cut back by 5 bases and J by 4 bases. Per germline, CDR1 SGHDT and CDR2 YYEEEE. In nucleotides, the CDR3 is TGTGCCAGCAGACGTACAGGGGGCTATGGCTACACCTTC. Encoded protein: CASRRTGGYGYTF.

This chain connects TRBV12-3 or TRBV12-4 to TRBJ1-3; D is ambiguous. The CDR3 is 12 residues long. Deletions cut 10 bases from V and 4 bases from J, with 11 bases between. The CDR3 coding sequence is TGTGCCACCTCAGTACCCGGAAACACCATATATTTT. This translates into CATSVPGNTIYF.

J is TRBJ2-1 and V is TRBV5-1, with D tentatively TRBD2 (5 bases). The ends were cut back, 0 bases at V and 4 bases at J, with 8 bases in the middle. This CDR3 comprises 14 residues. CDR1 and CDR2 (germline): SGHRS, YFSETQ. Here the CDR3 DNA reads TGCGCCAGCAGCTTGGGTAGGGAGTACAATGAGCAGTTCTTC. Translating gives CASSLGREYNEQFF.

This clone was observed once. This rearrangement joins TRBV11-2 to TRBJ1-1, with D possibly being TRBD1 (5 bases). The germline V and J ends were trimmed by 4 bases and 3 bases, with 12 bases remaining between them. The CDR3 totals 14 residues. Germline V lookup: CDR1 SGHAT, CDR2 FQNNGV. CDR3 nucleotides: TGTGCCAGCAGCTACCCCGACAGCTACACTGAAGCTTTCTTT. Amino acids: CASSYPDSYTEAFF.